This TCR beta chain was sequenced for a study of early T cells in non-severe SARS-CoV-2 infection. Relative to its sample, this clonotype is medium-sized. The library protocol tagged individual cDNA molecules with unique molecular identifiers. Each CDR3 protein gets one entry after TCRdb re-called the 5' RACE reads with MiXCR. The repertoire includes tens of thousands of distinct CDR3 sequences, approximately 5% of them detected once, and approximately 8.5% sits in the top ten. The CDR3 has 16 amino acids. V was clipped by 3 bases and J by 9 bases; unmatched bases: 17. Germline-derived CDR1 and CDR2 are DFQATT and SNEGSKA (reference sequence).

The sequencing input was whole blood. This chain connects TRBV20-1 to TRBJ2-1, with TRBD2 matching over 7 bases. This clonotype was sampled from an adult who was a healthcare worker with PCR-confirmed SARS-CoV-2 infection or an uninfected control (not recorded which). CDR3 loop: CSARDNTGLLYREQFF. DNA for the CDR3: TGCAGTGCTAGGGATAATACGGGACTATTGTATCGTGAGCAGTTCTTC.